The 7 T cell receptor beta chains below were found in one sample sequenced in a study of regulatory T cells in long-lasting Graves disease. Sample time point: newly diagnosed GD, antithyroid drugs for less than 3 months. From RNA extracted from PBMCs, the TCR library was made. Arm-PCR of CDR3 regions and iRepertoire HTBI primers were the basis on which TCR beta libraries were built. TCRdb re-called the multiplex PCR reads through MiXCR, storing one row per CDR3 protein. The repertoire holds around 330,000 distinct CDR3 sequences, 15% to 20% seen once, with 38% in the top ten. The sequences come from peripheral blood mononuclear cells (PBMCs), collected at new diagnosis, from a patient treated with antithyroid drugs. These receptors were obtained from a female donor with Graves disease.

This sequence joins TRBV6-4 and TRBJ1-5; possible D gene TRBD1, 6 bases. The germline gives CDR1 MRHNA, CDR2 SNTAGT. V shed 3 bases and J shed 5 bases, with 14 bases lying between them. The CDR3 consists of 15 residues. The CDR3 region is CASSEGGAGHQPQHF. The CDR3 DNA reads TGTGCCAGCAGTGAGGGGGGGGCAGGGCATCAGCCCCAGCATTTT.

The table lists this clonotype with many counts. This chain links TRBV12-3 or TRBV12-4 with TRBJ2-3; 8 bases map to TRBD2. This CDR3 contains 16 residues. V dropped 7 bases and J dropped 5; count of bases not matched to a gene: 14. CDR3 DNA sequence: TGTGCCAGCATCGAAAAAAGCGGGAGTTCGTTAGATACGCAGTATTTT. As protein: CASIEKSGSSLDTQYF.

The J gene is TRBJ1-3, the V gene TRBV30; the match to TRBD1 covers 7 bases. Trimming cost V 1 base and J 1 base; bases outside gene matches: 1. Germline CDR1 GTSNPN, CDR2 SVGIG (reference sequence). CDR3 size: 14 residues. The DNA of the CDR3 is TGTGCCTGGAGTGGACAGGGTTCTGGAAACACCATATATTTT. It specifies CAWSGQGSGNTIYF.

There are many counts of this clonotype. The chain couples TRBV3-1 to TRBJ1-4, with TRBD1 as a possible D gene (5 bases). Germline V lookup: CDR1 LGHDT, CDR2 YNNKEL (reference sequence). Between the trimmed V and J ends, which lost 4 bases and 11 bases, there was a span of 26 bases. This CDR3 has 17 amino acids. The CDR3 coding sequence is TGTGCCAGCAGCCCCTTGCAAGGCGGGACGAGACGGGGGAAACTGTTTTTT. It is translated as CASSPLQGGTRRGKLFF.

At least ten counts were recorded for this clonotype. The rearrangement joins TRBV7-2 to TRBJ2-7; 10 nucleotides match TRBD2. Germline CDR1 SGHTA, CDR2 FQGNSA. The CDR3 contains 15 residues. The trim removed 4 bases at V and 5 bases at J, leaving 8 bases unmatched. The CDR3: CASSSAGGATNEQYF. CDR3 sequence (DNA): TGTGCCAGCAGCTCAGCGGGAGGGGCTACTAACGAGCAGTACTTC. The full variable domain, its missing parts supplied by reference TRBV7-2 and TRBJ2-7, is GAGVSQSPSNKVTEKGKDVELRCDPISGHTALYWYRQSLGQGLEFLIYFQGNSAPDKSGLPSDRFSAERTGGSVSTLTIQRTQQEDSAVYLCASSSAGGATNEQYFGPGTRLTVT.

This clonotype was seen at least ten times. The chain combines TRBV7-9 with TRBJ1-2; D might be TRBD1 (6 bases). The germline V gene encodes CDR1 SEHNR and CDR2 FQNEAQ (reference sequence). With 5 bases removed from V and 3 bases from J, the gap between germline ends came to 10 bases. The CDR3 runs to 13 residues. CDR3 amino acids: CASSLGTYYGYTF. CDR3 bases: TGTGCCAGCAGCCTCGGGACATACTATGGCTACACCTTC.

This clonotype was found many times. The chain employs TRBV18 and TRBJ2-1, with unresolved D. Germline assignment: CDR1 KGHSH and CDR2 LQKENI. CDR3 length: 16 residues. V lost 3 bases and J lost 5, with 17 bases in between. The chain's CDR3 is CASSPQWLPGDNEQFF. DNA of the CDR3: TGTGCCAGCTCACCCCAATGGCTCCCTGGCGACAATGAGCAGTTCTTC.